This TCR beta chain was captured by sequencing in a study of CD8+CD57+ T cells in acquired aplastic anemia. TCR beta VDJ and CDR3 were profiled, and genomic DNA was the template. TCRdb ran MiXCR on the reads and lists one entry per CDR3 protein. The data show 250,000 to 350,000 distinct CDR3 sequences, under 65% seen once. Those patients picked for sequencing had displayed CD8+CD57+ cell expansion on flow cytometry. With respect to this clonotype: An end of the junction differs from the germline gene, which may be a read error.

The CDR3 is 14 amino acids. Germline lookup yields CDR1 SGHRS and CDR2 YFSETQ. The sequence came from a human donor with aplastic anemia. The J gene is TRBJ2-7, the V gene TRBV5-1, with 11 nucleotides matching TRBD2. Input material: sorted CD4+, CD8+, or CD8+CD57+ T cells (not recorded which) from PBMCs. The DNA of the CDR3 is TGTGCCAGCAGCGGGACTAGCGGAGACCCAGAGCAGTACTTT. It specifies CASSGTSGDPEQYF.